This T cell receptor (beta chain) comes out of a study of shared clonotypes between healthy human individuals. The authors divided CD4+ cells into CD45RA+ naive and CD45RA-negative memory subsets. There are 18 residues in the CDR3. The J segment lost 1 base and the V segment lost 4 bases, leaving 5 bases of the junction unmatched. CDR1 is SNHLY, CDR2 FYNNEI, per germline. Over several immunoSEQ plates, each subset's genomic DNA was distributed in even portions. Repertoires were generated with immunoSEQ multiplex PCR, while TCRdb's copy carries only in-frame clones and drops some. The sample holds some 2.1 million clones, 85% to 95% seen once. General study findings and limits: In contrast to clonotypes shared by all four donors, non-shared clonotypes had lower generation probabilities. On the whole, naive subsets had larger estimated richness than memory subsets had.

Note on this clone: Its antigen remains unidentified.

The material sequenced was naive CD4+ T cells sorted from blood. Noted subset: CD45RA+ positively selected. The rearrangement links TRBV2 to TRBJ2-3, with 16 bases lining up with TRBD2. This TCR came from a man aged 18 to 29 in good health. The CDR3 region has the DNA TGTGCCAGCAGTGGAGGGACTAGCGGGGGGGCGGGCACAGATACGCAGTATTTT. Protein product: CASSGGTSGGAGTDTQYF.